Presented here are 13 T cell receptor beta chains from one specimen sequenced in a study of cytomegalovirus exposure and HLA in healthy donors. PCR amplification relied on 60 Vbeta primers (plus 13 Jbeta primers). Clones were sequenced by immunoSEQ multiplex PCR, and TCRdb holds only the in-frame ones, with some missing. The sample lists about 170,000 clones, roughly 80% occurring once. The sample consisted of PBMCs. All receptors derive from a male donor in good health and CMV-seronegative.

This CDR3 is CASSRDRGTDTQYF. CDR3 DNA sequence: TGTGCCAGCAGCAGGGACAGGGGAACAGATACGCAGTATTTT. The genes are TRBV5-4 and TRBJ2-3; 10 bases match TRBD1. CDR3 length: 14 amino acids. The trim removed 4 bases at V and 3 bases at J, leaving 2 bases unmatched. Germline assignment: CDR1 SGHNT and CDR2 YYREEE (reference sequence).

This clone occurred a few times. V usage is TRBV2 and J usage is TRBJ1-2; D gene uncertain. The CDR3 is made up of 14 amino acids. Germline V gene sequence: CDR1 SNHLY, CDR2 FYNNEI. V was pared by 3 bases and J by 4 bases, with 12 bases between. The CDR3: CASSDSRASYGYTF. The CDR3, as DNA: TGTGCCAGCAGTGATTCGAGGGCCAGCTATGGCTACACCTTC.

About this clone: In the same sample, other DNA sequences code for this CDR3. The rearrangement uses TRBV19 and TRBJ1-4, with a tentative D call TRBD1 (6 bases). Trimming shortened V by 6 bases and J by 2 bases, and 13 bases separated the two germline ends. The CDR3 is 15 amino acids. CDR1 is LNHDA and CDR2 is SQIVND in the germline V gene (reference sequence). The CDR3 loop is CASSTQGATNEKLFF. For the CDR3, the DNA is TGTGCCAGTAGCACACAGGGCGCTACTAATGAAAAACTGTTTTTT.

The rearrangement uses TRBV13 and TRBJ2-2; weak D call: TRBD2 (6 bases). The germline V gene encodes CDR1 PRHDT and CDR2 FYEKMQ (reference sequence). This CDR3 is 14 amino acids long. Trimming took off 5 bases at V and 7 bases at J, with 14 bases between the two ends. This CDR3 reads CASSPLGGDGELFF. CDR3 DNA: TGTGCCAGCAGCCCGCTCGGGGGAGACGGGGAGCTGTTTTTT.

This chain links TRBV28 with TRBJ2-3; D is unclear. Germline V gives CDR1 MDHEN, CDR2 SYDVKM. The CDR3 consists of 16 residues. With 3 bases removed from V and 2 bases from J, the gap between germline ends came to 15 bases. CDR3 sequence (DNA): TGTGCCAGCAGTTTCAGGTCAAGACCCAACACAGATACGCAGTATTTT. Encoded protein: CASSFRSRPNTDTQYF.

The rearrangement joins TRBV19 to TRBJ2-7; a weak D match, TRBD1 (5 bases). Between the trimmed V and J ends, which lost 6 bases and 3 bases, there was a span of 12 bases. CDR1 and CDR2 (germline): LNHDA, SQIVND (reference sequence). This CDR3 is 13 amino acids long. For the CDR3, the DNA is TGTGCCAGTAGCCCAGGGTTGTTCTACGAGCAGTACTTC. Its translation: CASSPGLFYEQYF.

The rearrangement uses TRBV9 and TRBJ1-3; 8 bases line up with TRBD1. CDR1 is SGDLS and CDR2 is YYNGEE in the germline V gene. The CDR3 is made up of 17 amino acids. V was clipped by 2 bases and J by 0 bases; unmatched bases: 7. The CDR3: CASSVTGTGVSGNTIYF. In nucleotides, the CDR3 is TGTGCCAGCAGCGTGACCGGGACAGGAGTCTCTGGAAACACCATATATTTT.

The gene calls are TRBV27 and TRBJ1-2, with 9 bases fitting TRBD1. Per the germline V gene, CDR1 is MNHEY and CDR2 is SMNVEV (reference sequence). V was clipped by 5 bases and J by 2 bases; unmatched bases: 3. The length of the CDR3 is 14 residues. The CDR3 loop reads CASSVQGANYGYTF. The CDR3 coding sequence is TGTGCCAGCAGTGTACAGGGGGCGAACTATGGCTACACCTTC.

This clone was seen only once. V is TRBV6-5 and J is TRBJ2-5, with TRBD2 matching over 9 bases. The CDR3 has 15 residues. Germline V gene sequence: CDR1 MNHEY, CDR2 SVGAGI. Trimming took 2 bases from V and 3 from J; bases not matched to a gene: 4. CDR3 nucleotide sequence: TGTGCCAGCAGTTACGCGGGGGGGCGGGAAGAGACCCAGTACTTC. Amino acid sequence: CASSYAGGREETQYF.

The sample holds one count of this clone. The V gene is TRBV2, the J gene TRBJ1-4; D is unclear. The ends were cut back, 4 bases at V and 2 bases at J, with 2 bases in the middle. The length of the CDR3 is 12 residues. Germline values: CDR1 SNHLY, CDR2 FYNNEI. CDR3 loop: CASSATNEKLFF. The CDR3, as DNA: TGTGCCAGCAGTGCTACTAATGAAAAACTGTTTTTT.

The chain has TRBV4-1 and TRBJ2-7; D perhaps matches TRBD2 (6 bases). V was clipped by 1 base and J by 4 bases, with 11 bases between them. The germline V gene has CDR1 MGHRA and CDR2 YSYEKL. This CDR3 contains 14 residues. The CDR3 is CASSQVAGQYEQYF. The DNA for the CDR3 is TGCGCCAGCAGCCAAGTTGCGGGGCAGTACGAGCAGTACTTC.

V and J are TRBV30 and TRBJ1-1; D remains unclear. Deletions cut 5 bases from V and 3 bases from J, with 13 bases between. The CDR3 loop spans 13 amino acids. Germline V lookup: CDR1 GTSNPN, CDR2 SVGIG (reference sequence). The CDR3 bases are TGTGCCTGGGGCCGGATGGCGGACACTGAAGCTTTCTTT. Amino acids: CAWGRMADTEAFF.

V gene TRBV5-6 combines with J gene TRBJ1-5; maybe TRBD1 (5 bases). Germline V gene sequence: CDR1 SGHDT, CDR2 YYEEEE. The V end lost 3 bases, the J end lost 6 bases, and 16 bases lay between the germline ends. The CDR3 consists of 15 residues. As DNA, the CDR3 is TGTGCCAGCAGCTACCGGAGGGGCGAGGGTCAGCCCCAGCATTTT. Its translation: CASSYRRGEGQPQHF.